The 32 T cell receptor beta chains given below trace back to one sample, sequenced in a study of naive and memory T cell subsets (dated by TCRdb to about 2017). Libraries were made using UMI-ligation and nested PCR. The reads were generated on an Illumina MiSeq. An equimolar mix of two oligonucleotides covering both TRBC1 and TRBC2 was used as the beta constant-region primer. The ligated cDNA went through four rounds of PCR with nested alpha and beta constant-region primers together with the SP2 primer. TCRdb trimmed the raw reads at Q25, called clones with MiXCR and kept productive beta chains. Each record represents a unique CDR3 protein, reported with the most common genes and DNA among its rows. The sample table shows roughly 130,000 distinct CDR3 sequences, and roughly 36% are seen once. About 1% of the sample rests with the top ten. Source material: central memory CD4+ T cells from blood. The cell subset or site label for this specimen denotes: central memory, CD45RA- CD27+. Receptor source: a human donor in good health.

The V and J genes are TRBV3-1 and TRBJ2-1; no reliable D call. V shed 3 bases and J shed 2 bases, with 11 bases lying between them. The CDR3 length is 15 residues. The V gene's germline CDR1 is LGHDT and CDR2 YNNKEL (reference sequence). CDR3 DNA: TGTGCCAGCAGCCAGGTGCCGAGTCCCTACAATGAGCAGTTCTTC. Translated: CASSQVPSPYNEQFF.

J is TRBJ1-5 and V is TRBV9; 9 positions match TRBD1. This CDR3 comprises 14 residues. The trim removed 3 bases at V and 6 bases at J, leaving 4 bases unmatched. Germline V gene sequence: CDR1 SGDLS, CDR2 YYNGEE. In nucleotides, the CDR3 is TGTGCCAGCAGCGCCGGGACAGGGTCTCAGCCCCAGCATTTT. Its protein is CASSAGTGSQPQHF.

The chain is built from TRBV15 and TRBJ1-2; D gene uncertain. The V end lost 0 bases, the J end lost 8 bases, and 13 bases lay between the germline ends. CDR1 is LNHNV and CDR2 is YYDKDF in the germline V gene (reference sequence). This CDR3 region has 14 residues. CDR3 DNA: TGTGCCACCAGCAGAGATCGAAGTGGGAACGGCTACACCTTC. Translation gives CATSRDRSGNGYTF. Filled out from reference TRBV15 and TRBJ1-2, the complete variable domain reads DAMVIQNPRYQVTQFGKPVTLSCSQTLNHNVMYWYQQKSSQAPKLLFHYYDKDFNNEADTPDNFQSRRPNTSFCFLDIRSPGLGDTAMYLCATSRDRSGNGYTFGSGTRLTVV.

The CDR3 reads CASSIPRQRGNIQYF. In DNA, the CDR3 is TGTGCCAGTAGTATCCCGCGGCAGCGGGGAAACATTCAGTACTTC. The chain recombines TRBV19 with TRBJ2-4; 7 positions match TRBD2. V lost 3 bases to trimming and J lost 6 bases; unmatched junction nucleotides: 8. The germline gives CDR1 LNHDA, CDR2 SQIVND (reference sequence). The CDR3 consists of 15 residues.

This clonotype appeared many times. The chain recombines TRBV29-1 with TRBJ2-1, with 10 bases matching TRBD2. Germline CDR1 reads SQVTM; CDR2 reads ANQGSEA. Trimming at V came to 3 bases and at J to 5 bases, leaving 16 bases not matched to a gene. There are 18 residues in the CDR3. For the CDR3, the DNA is TGCAGCGTTGATAAGGAAGGGTCTAGCGGGAGTGTAAACAATGAGCAGTTCTTC. Protein product: CSVDKEGSSGSVNNEQFF.

The gene calls are TRBV20-1 and TRBJ2-7, with TRBD2 matching over 12 bases. This CDR3 is 16 amino acids long. Germline V gives CDR1 DFQATT, CDR2 SNEGSKA (reference sequence). The J segment lost 9 bases and the V segment lost 4 bases, leaving 16 bases of the junction unmatched. The CDR3 loop reads CSAKPILAGGAFGQYF. CDR3 coding DNA: TGCAGTGCTAAGCCGATTCTAGCGGGAGGGGCTTTTGGGCAGTACTTC.

This chain connects TRBV2 to TRBJ2-7, with D perhaps matching TRBD2 (6 bases). The CDR3 contains 11 residues. CDR1 is SNHLY and CDR2 is FYNNEI in the germline V gene. The V end was cut by 6 bases, the J end by 4 bases, with 7 bases between. CDR3 sequence (DNA): TGTGCCAGCAGGGGACTTTACGAGCAGTACTTC. Protein: CASRGLYEQYF.

The gene calls are TRBV12-3 or TRBV12-4 and TRBJ2-2; no definite D call. The CDR3 loop spans 16 amino acids. Deletions cut 1 base from V and 2 bases from J, with 11 bases between. CDR3 region: CASSLGAAPNTGELFF. CDR3 bases: TGTGCCAGCAGTTTAGGGGCAGCGCCCAACACCGGGGAGCTGTTTTTT.

This clonotype was seen more than once but under ten times. The chain combines TRBV7-2 with TRBJ2-3; TRBD2 matches 10 bases. From germline, CDR1 is SGHTA and CDR2 FQGNSA. CDR3 length equals 16 residues. Germline trimming cut 3 bases from V and 5 bases from J; bases unmatched to any gene: 8. CDR3 coding DNA: TGTGCCAGCAGCTTCCCCCGCACTAGCGGGGTAGATACGCAGTATTTT. Residues: CASSFPRTSGVDTQYF.

This clonotype has only a few counts. The rearrangement links TRBV11-2 to TRBJ1-5, with a tentative D call TRBD1 (5 bases). Germline CDR1 reads SGHAT; CDR2 reads FQNNGV. The length of the CDR3 is 12 residues. The germline V and J ends were trimmed by 6 bases and 5 bases, with 8 bases remaining between them. The CDR3 protein is CASRGPDQPQHF. Here the CDR3 DNA reads TGTGCCAGCAGGGGGCCGGATCAGCCCCAGCATTTT.

This chain uses TRBV30 with TRBJ1-1; a weak D match, TRBD1 (5 bases). The CDR3 has 14 residues. Trimming pared 4 bases from V and 7 bases from J, leaving 19 bases between. Per the germline V gene, CDR1 is GTSNPN and CDR2 is SVGIG (reference sequence). This CDR3 reads CAWTFSRRRGEAFF. Written as DNA, the CDR3 is TGTGCCTGGACTTTCTCGCGTCGGAGGGGTGAAGCTTTCTTT.

This clonotype showed up just a few times. V is TRBV28 and J is TRBJ2-6; 8 nucleotides align to TRBD1. Germline CDR1 MDHEN, CDR2 SYDVKM. The CDR3 runs to 14 residues. Unmatched junction bases numbered 6, after V lost 2 bases and J lost 12 bases. CDR3 sequence (DNA): TGTGCCAGCAGTTTACACAGGGGGTTTGGCGTCCTGACTTTC. This translates into CASSLHRGFGVLTF.

This clonotype showed up just a few times. The chain carries TRBV20-1 and TRBJ1-5, with 8 bases matching TRBD1. Germline CDR1 is DFQATT and CDR2 is SNEGSKA (reference sequence). The junction had 13 bases not matched to a gene; V was cut back by 1 base and J by 2 bases. The CDR3 totals 18 residues. The CDR3 DNA reads TGCAGTGCTAGAGCCTCGGACAGGGCTGGGTACGGCAATCAGCCCCAGCATTTT. Amino acids: CSARASDRAGYGNQPQHF.

This clonotype has more than one count but fewer than ten. The rearrangement joins TRBV7-8 to TRBJ2-2; no firm D call. The CDR3 is 14 amino acids. Trimming took off 5 bases at V and 0 bases at J, with 7 bases between the two ends. The germline V gene encodes CDR1 SGHVS and CDR2 FQNEAQ. The CDR3 nucleotides are TGTGCCAGCAGCCCTAACCCGAACACCGGGGAGCTGTTTTTT. Its translation is CASSPNPNTGELFF.

The chain carries TRBV28 and TRBJ2-7; no definite D call. From germline, CDR1 is MDHEN and CDR2 SYDVKM. This CDR3 contains 13 residues. V lost 6 bases and J 1 base, leaving 10 bases between the germline ends. CDR3 region: CASRRTDSYEQYF. The CDR3 DNA is TGTGCCAGCAGAAGGACGGATTCCTACGAGCAGTACTTC.

This clonotype was seen a handful of times. The V call is TRBV4-1, the J call TRBJ2-3; TRBD1 agrees at 12 bases. This CDR3 contains 15 residues. Germline CDR1 MGHRA, CDR2 YSYEKL. With 1 base clipped from V and 7 bases from J, the junction kept 3 bases outside the gene matches. The CDR3 sequence is CASSQAGQGANTQYF. The CDR3 DNA follows: TGCGCCAGCAGCCAAGCGGGACAGGGGGCAAATACGCAGTATTTT.

V is TRBV4-3 and J is TRBJ2-2; D gene ambiguous. This CDR3 has 14 residues. From germline, CDR1 is LGHNA and CDR2 YSLEER. The germline V and J ends were trimmed by 2 bases and 4 bases, with 8 bases remaining between them. In DNA form, the CDR3 reads TGCGCCAGCAGCCAACTCGGGTCCACCGGGGAGCTGTTTTTT. It translates to CASSQLGSTGELFF.

The rearrangement uses TRBV20-1 and TRBJ2-4; D gene ambiguous. Germline CDR1 reads DFQATT; CDR2 reads SNEGSKA (reference sequence). V gave up 6 bases and J gave up 8 bases, with 14 bases separating them. This CDR3 has 12 amino acids. CDR3 sequence: CSAAVGSDIQYF. The CDR3 DNA sequence: TGCAGTGCCGCCGTTGGGTCCGACATTCAGTACTTC.

The table lists this clonotype with a few counts. The chain combines TRBV6-5 with TRBJ1-1; D perhaps matches TRBD1 (5 bases). Trimming removed 5 bases at V and 1 base at J, with 8 bases between. Germline CDR1 and CDR2: MNHEY and SVGAGI. This CDR3 region has 13 residues. The chain's CDR3 is CASSVTGNTEAFF. The DNA for the CDR3 is TGTGCCAGCAGTGTAACAGGGAACACTGAAGCTTTCTTT.

The gene calls are TRBV12-3 or TRBV12-4 and TRBJ2-3, with a possible D match to TRBD1 (5 bases). Trimming left V 5 bases short and J 1 base short, with 13 bases between. CDR3 length: 15 residues. The DNA for the CDR3 is TGTGCCAGCAGTAGCAGGGAATTTGGCACAGATACGCAGTATTTT. This encodes CASSSREFGTDTQYF.

This clonotype occurred a few times. The CDR3 loop reads CASRRQGLGQETQYF. CDR3 nucleotide sequence: TGTGCCAGCAGACGACAGGGTCTGGGCCAAGAGACCCAGTACTTC. V usage is TRBV28 and J usage is TRBJ2-5; TRBD1 matches at 7 bases. Trimming cost V 6 bases and J 1 base; bases outside gene matches: 8. Germline loops: CDR1 MDHEN, CDR2 SYDVKM. This CDR3 comprises 15 residues.

This clonotype was picked up one time. The rearrangement uses TRBV12-3 or TRBV12-4 and TRBJ1-4, with TRBD1 matching 8 bases. Trimming at V came to 2 bases and at J to 7 bases, leaving 6 bases not matched to a gene. This CDR3 comprises 15 residues. CDR3 protein: CASSLISGGGEKLFF. As DNA, the CDR3 is TGTGCCAGCAGTTTAATTTCAGGGGGCGGTGAAAAACTGTTTTTT.

The chain employs TRBV3-1 and TRBJ2-1; tentatively, D is TRBD1 or TRBD2 (6 bases each). From germline, CDR1 is LGHDT and CDR2 YNNKEL (reference sequence). V lost 4 bases and J 2 bases, leaving 15 bases between the germline ends. This CDR3 has 16 amino acids. The CDR3 DNA reads TGTGCCAGCAGCCCCTGGGGGCGGGAACCCTACAATGAGCAGTTCTTC. Amino acid sequence: CASSPWGREPYNEQFF.

This chain links TRBV28 with TRBJ2-1, with D tentatively TRBD2 (6 bases). Per germline, CDR1 MDHEN and CDR2 SYDVKM. Trimming cost V 7 bases and J 1 base, with 8 bases left between them. The CDR3 contains 13 residues. CDR3: CASTGGSYNEQFF. CDR3 coding DNA: TGTGCCAGCACCGGGGGATCCTACAATGAGCAGTTCTTC.

V usage is TRBV5-1 and J usage is TRBJ2-7, with D possibly called TRBD1 or TRBD2 (5 bases each). V lost 2 bases to trimming and J lost 6 bases, with 9 bases between them. In germline, CDR1 is SGHRS, CDR2 YFSETQ. The CDR3 extends over 12 amino acids. Here the CDR3 reads CASSFGDLEQYF. In DNA, the CDR3 is TGCGCCAGCAGCTTCGGGGACCTCGAGCAGTACTTC.

The chain employs TRBV3-1 and TRBJ1-5; D call uncertain. The CDR3 is made up of 14 amino acids. Germline-derived CDR1 and CDR2 are LGHDT and YNNKEL (reference sequence). V was trimmed by 0 bases and J by 2 bases, leaving 5 bases between them. The CDR3 DNA follows: TGTGCCAGCAGCCAAGATGTAGGCAATCAGCCCCAGCATTTT. Protein sequence: CASSQDVGNQPQHF.

The rearrangement joins TRBV30 to TRBJ1-5; 7 positions match TRBD1. The germline gives CDR1 GTSNPN, CDR2 SVGIG (reference sequence). This CDR3 is built from 14 residues. V was clipped by 3 bases and J by 3 bases; unmatched bases: 5. This CDR3 is CAWSQGTVNQPQHF. The CDR3, as DNA: TGTGCCTGGAGCCAGGGGACAGTCAATCAGCCCCAGCATTTT.

This chain joins TRBV6-5 and TRBJ1-5, with TRBD1 matching 10 bases. The germline V gene encodes CDR1 MNHEY and CDR2 SVGAGI. The CDR3 extends over 16 amino acids. V dropped 5 bases and J dropped 7; count of bases not matched to a gene: 11. In nucleotides, the CDR3 is TGTGCCAGCAGTCCGGCCGGGACAGGGGTGTCACAGCCCCAGCATTTT. Its protein is CASSPAGTGVSQPQHF.

The CDR3 loop reads CASSRGPLGETQYF. Written as DNA, the CDR3 is TGTGCCAGCAGCCGGGGACCCTTAGGAGAGACCCAGTACTTC. This chain connects TRBV21-1 to TRBJ2-5; the tabulated D call, TRBD1, remains unverified against the DNA. TRBV21-1 is annotated as a pseudogene. This CDR3 comprises 14 residues.

The CDR3 coding sequence is TGTGCCAGCAGTAAGAGTCGGACGGATACGCAGTATTTT. Translating it yields CASSKSRTDTQYF. The gene calls are TRBV12-3 or TRBV12-4 and TRBJ2-3, with no clear D. V gave up 5 bases and J gave up 6 bases, with 12 bases separating them. The CDR3 consists of 13 residues.

This chain connects TRBV6-5 to TRBJ2-2; 9 positions match TRBD2. Germline-derived CDR1 and CDR2 are MNHEY and SVGAGI. V lost 6 bases and J lost 9; bases outside the gene matches: 20. The CDR3 contains 18 residues. The CDR3: CASSHTRLAERRARELFF. The CDR3 DNA reads TGTGCCAGCAGCCATACAAGACTAGCGGAGCGCCGGGCGAGGGAGCTGTTTTTT.

The J gene is TRBJ2-5, the V gene TRBV29-1; 9 bases are a match to TRBD2. Germline CDR1 SQVTM, CDR2 ANQGSEA. This CDR3 has 13 residues. V gave up 7 bases and J gave up 5 bases; unmatched junction bases: 8. In DNA form, the CDR3 reads TGCAGCGCGAGGGGCGGGAGGGCGGAGACCCAGTACTTC. Residues: CSARGGRAETQYF. Full variable domain (rest looked up from reference TRBV29-1 and TRBJ2-5): SAVISQKPSRDICQRGTSLTIQCQVDSQVTMMFWYRQQPGQSLTLIATANQGSEATYESGFVIDKFPISRPNLTFSTLTVSNMSPEDSSIYLCSARGGRAETQYFGPGTRLLVL.